This TCR beta chain was captured in a study of blood T cell repertoires in COVID-19. Study information: The United States, Italy and Spain were the sources of the acute and convalescent COVID-19 samples. From T cells, B-cell-depleted T cells, or PBMCs came the material, which was cDNA or gDNA.

The authors' processing: Reference gene primer amplification gave nucleated cell count estimates. Clones were read by immunoSEQ multiplex PCR, and TCRdb kept only the in-frame ones, dropping some. V and J calls and clone size are copied from that table; D and trimming were computed from the DNA. The profile covers around 130,000 clones, with around 81% appearing a single time and 9.5% to 14% taken by the ten largest. Sequences were obtained from peripheral blood. This TCR was recovered from a human donor in a cohort sampled during active COVID-19.

CDR3 in DNA: TGTGCCAGCAGCCGGGACAGGGGCGACGAGCAGTACTTC. Translated, it gives CASSRDRGDEQYF. This chain connects TRBV6-5 to TRBJ2-7, with 10 bases lining up with TRBD1. The CDR3 is made up of 13 amino acids. V shed 6 bases and J 5 bases; nucleotides not matched to a gene: 4. Germline V CDR1 and CDR2: MNHEY, SVGAGI.